The 9 T cell receptor beta chains reported below all come from one sample, sequenced in a study of spatial heterogeneity in lung cancer. TCRdb itself ran the 5' RACE reads through MiXCR, one entry per CDR3 protein. The data contain 40,000 to 45,000 distinct CDR3 sequences, approximately 22% of them seen just once; the ten biggest clones take up under 8.5%. As for time point: blood at routine non-recurrence follow-up after resection. The starting material was PBMCs, obtained at follow-up. The receptors originated from a female donor with early-stage non-small cell lung cancer.

The chain uses TRBV4-1 and TRBJ2-1, with no clear D. The ends were cut back, 3 bases at V and 1 base at J, with 7 bases in the middle. The CDR3 extends over 14 amino acids. The germline CDR1 and CDR2 sequences are MGHRA and YSYEKL. The CDR3 spells CASSHTRSYNEQFF. The CDR3 nucleotides read TGCGCCAGCAGCCACACGCGGTCCTACAATGAGCAGTTCTTC.

In its sample, this clonotype was seen many times. The CDR3 is CASRKTGGHNEQFF. CDR3 bases: TGTGCCAGCAGGAAGACTGGGGGGCACAATGAGCAGTTCTTC. The chain joins TRBV5-6 to TRBJ2-1; D possibly matches TRBD1 or TRBD2 (6 bases each). The CDR3 totals 14 residues. V gave up 5 bases and J gave up 5 bases, with 14 bases separating them. Germline lookup yields CDR1 SGHDT and CDR2 YYEEEE.

The rearrangement links TRBV28 to TRBJ2-7; D may be TRBD1 (6 bases). V gave up 5 bases and J gave up 5 bases, with 10 bases separating them. Germline V CDR1 and CDR2: MDHEN, SYDVKM. The length of the CDR3 is 12 residues. The CDR3 DNA sequence: TGTGCCAGCAGTCCTGGGACACACGAGCAGTACGTC. Its protein is CASSPGTHEQYV.

This clonotype was counted only a few times. The J gene is TRBJ2-2, the V gene TRBV27; D unclear. V shed 3 bases and J shed 6 bases, with 8 bases lying between them. CDR1 is MNHEY, CDR2 SMNVEV, per germline (reference sequence). CDR3 length: 13 residues. The DNA for the CDR3 is TGTGCCAGCAGTTTTGGGTCGGCCGGGGAGCTGTTTTTT. It is translated as CASSFGSAGELFF.

The sample holds many counts of this clonotype. This chain joins TRBV19 and TRBJ2-1; a weak D match, TRBD1 (6 bases). V dropped 5 bases and J dropped 1 base, with 12 bases sitting between them. Germline V gives CDR1 LNHDA, CDR2 SQIVND (reference sequence). The CDR3 contains 15 residues. The CDR3 protein is CASSRGTSSYNEQFF. The CDR3, as DNA: TGTGCCAGTAGTCGAGGGACATCGTCCTACAATGAGCAGTTCTTC.

This clonotype was detected ten times or more. This chain joins TRBV7-9 and TRBJ2-5; the match to TRBD1 covers 8 bases. With 2 bases clipped from V and 0 bases from J, the junction kept 5 bases outside the gene matches. Germline lookup yields CDR1 SEHNR and CDR2 FQNEAQ (reference sequence). This CDR3 contains 16 residues. CDR3 in DNA: TGTGCCAGCAGCTTACGGGGACAGGACTACCAAGAGACCCAGTACTTC. The encoded protein is CASSLRGQDYQETQYF.

This chain connects TRBV6-6 to TRBJ2-2, with TRBD2 matching 8 bases. Unmatched junction bases numbered 3, after V lost 0 bases and J lost 6 bases. Germline-derived CDR1 and CDR2 are MNHNY and SVGAGI (reference sequence). This CDR3 spans 15 amino acids. The CDR3 bases are TGTGCCAGCAGTTACTCCGGGGGGGCCTCCGGGGAGCTGTTTTTT. It codes for CASSYSGGASGELFF.

The chain employs TRBV28 and TRBJ2-3; TRBD2 might be the D (6 bases). Germline V CDR1 and CDR2: MDHEN, SYDVKM. V was clipped by 4 bases and J by 0 bases, with 11 bases between them. CDR3 length: 15 residues. Here the CDR3 reads CASSSRGSSTDTQYF. As DNA, the CDR3 is TGTGCCAGCAGTTCCCGGGGGTCTAGCACAGATACGCAGTATTTT.

The genes are TRBV11-2 and TRBJ1-1, with TRBD1 matching over 9 bases. This CDR3 region has 21 residues. Unmatched junction bases numbered 23, after V lost 6 bases and J lost 0 bases. Germline CDR1 reads SGHAT; CDR2 reads FQNNGV. In nucleotides, the CDR3 is TGTGCCAGCAGACTCCGTCCGTCTAACAGGGGGCTCCTAAGCCTGAACACTGAAGCTTTCTTT. Protein: CASRLRPSNRGLLSLNTEAFF.